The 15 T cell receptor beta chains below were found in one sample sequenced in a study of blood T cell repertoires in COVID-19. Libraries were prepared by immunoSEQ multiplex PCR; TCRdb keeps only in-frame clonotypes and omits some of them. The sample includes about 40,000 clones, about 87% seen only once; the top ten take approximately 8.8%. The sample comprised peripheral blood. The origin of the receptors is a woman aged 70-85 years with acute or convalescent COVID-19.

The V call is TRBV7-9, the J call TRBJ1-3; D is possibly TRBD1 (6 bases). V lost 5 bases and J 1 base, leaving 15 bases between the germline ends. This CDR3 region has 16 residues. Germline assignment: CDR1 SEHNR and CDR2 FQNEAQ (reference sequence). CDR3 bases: TGTGCCAGCAGCCCAGGACAGATATTTTCTGGAAACACCATATATTTT. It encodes CASSPGQIFSGNTIYF.

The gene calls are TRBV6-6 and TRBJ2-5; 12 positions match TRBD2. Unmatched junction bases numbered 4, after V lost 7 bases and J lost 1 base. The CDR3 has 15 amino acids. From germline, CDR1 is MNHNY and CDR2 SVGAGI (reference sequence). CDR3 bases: TGTGCCAGCAAGCTAGCGGGAGGGGGCCAAGAGACCCAGTACTTC. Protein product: CASKLAGGGQETQYF.

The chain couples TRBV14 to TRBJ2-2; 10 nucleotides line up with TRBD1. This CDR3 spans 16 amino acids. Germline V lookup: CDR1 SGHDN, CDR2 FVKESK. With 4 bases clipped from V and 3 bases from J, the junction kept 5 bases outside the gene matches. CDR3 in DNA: TGTGCCAGCAGCCGTATGGGACAGGGGTACACCGGGGAGCTGTTTTTT. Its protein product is CASSRMGQGYTGELFF.

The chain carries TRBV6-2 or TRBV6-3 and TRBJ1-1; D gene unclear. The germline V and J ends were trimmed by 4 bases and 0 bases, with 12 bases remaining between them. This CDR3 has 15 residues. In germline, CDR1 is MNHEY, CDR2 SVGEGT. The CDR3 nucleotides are TGTGCCAGCAGTTCGCTTCAGGAACTGAACACTGAAGCTTTCTTT. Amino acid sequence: CASSSLQELNTEAFF.

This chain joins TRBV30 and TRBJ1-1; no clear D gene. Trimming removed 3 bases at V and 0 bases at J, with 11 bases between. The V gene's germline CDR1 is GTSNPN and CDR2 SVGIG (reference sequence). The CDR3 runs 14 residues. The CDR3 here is CAWSLGVMNTEAFF. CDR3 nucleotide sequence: TGTGCCTGGAGCCTCGGGGTTATGAACACTGAAGCTTTCTTT.

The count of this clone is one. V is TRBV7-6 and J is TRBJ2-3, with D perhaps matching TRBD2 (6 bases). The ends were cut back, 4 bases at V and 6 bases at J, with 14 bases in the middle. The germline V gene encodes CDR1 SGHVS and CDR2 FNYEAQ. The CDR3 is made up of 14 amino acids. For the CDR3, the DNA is TGTGCCAGCAGCTACGCGGGGCCGAGGGATACGCAGTATTTT. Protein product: CASSYAGPRDTQYF. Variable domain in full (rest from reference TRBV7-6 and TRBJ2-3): GAGVSQSPRYKVTKRGQDVALRCDPISGHVSLYWYRQALGQGPEFLTYFNYEAQQDKSGLPNDRFSAERPEGSISTLTIQRTEQRDSAMYRCASSYAGPRDTQYFGPGTRLTVL.

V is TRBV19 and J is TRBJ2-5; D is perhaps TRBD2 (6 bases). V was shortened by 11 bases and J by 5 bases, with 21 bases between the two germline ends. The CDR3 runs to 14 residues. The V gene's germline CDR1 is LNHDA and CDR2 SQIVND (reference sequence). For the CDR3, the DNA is TGTGCCTCCTCAACGGGGGAGGTCTGGGAGACCCAGTACTTC. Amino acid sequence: CASSTGEVWETQYF.

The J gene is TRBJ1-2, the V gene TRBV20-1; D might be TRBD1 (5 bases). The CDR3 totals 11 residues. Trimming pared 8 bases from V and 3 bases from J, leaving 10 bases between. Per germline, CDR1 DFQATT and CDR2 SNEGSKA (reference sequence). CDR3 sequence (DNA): TGCAGTATACAGGCTGACTATGGCTACACCTTC. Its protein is CSIQADYGYTF.

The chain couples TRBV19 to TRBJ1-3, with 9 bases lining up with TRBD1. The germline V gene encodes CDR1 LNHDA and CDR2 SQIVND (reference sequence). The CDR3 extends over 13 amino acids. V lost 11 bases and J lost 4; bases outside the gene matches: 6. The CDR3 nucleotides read TGTGCCGGAGGGACAGGGAACGGAAACACCATATATTTT. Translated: CAGGTGNGNTIYF.

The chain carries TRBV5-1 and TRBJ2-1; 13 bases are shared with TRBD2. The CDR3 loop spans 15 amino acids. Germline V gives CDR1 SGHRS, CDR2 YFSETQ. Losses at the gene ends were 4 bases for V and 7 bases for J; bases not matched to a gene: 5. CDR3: CASSQGLAGVNEQFF. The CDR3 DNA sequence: TGCGCCAGCAGCCAAGGACTAGCGGGAGTAAATGAGCAGTTCTTC.

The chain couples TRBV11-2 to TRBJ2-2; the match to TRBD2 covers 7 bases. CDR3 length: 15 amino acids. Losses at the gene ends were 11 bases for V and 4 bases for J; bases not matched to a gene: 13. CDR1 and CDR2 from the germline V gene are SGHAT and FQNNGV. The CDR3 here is CAWGGAVSLTGELFF. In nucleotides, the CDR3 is TGTGCCTGGGGAGGGGCGGTCTCACTCACCGGGGAGCTGTTTTTT.

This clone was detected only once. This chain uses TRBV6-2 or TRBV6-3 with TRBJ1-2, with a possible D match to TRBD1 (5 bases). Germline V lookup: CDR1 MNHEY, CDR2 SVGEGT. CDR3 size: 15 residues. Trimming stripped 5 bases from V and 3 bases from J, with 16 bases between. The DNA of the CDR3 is TGTGCCAGCAGTAGGGAGGGTCGACAGTACTATGGCTACACCTTC. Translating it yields CASSREGRQYYGYTF.

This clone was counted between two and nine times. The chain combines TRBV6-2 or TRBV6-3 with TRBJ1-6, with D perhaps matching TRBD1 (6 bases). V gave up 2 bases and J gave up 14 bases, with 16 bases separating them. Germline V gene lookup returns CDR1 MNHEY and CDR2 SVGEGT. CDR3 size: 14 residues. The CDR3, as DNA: TGTGCCAGCAGTTACACCGACAGGTTTAGTACCCTCCACTTT. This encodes CASSYTDRFSTLHF.

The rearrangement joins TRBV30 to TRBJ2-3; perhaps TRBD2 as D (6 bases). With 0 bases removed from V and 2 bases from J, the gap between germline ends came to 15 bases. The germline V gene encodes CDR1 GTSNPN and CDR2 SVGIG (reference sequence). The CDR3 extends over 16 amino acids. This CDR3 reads CAWSVLGAGITDTQYF. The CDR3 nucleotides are TGTGCCTGGAGTGTCCTAGGGGCGGGGATCACAGATACGCAGTATTTT.

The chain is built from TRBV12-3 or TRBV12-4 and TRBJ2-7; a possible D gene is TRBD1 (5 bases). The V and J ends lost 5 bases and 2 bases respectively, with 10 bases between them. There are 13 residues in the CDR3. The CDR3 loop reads CASSPGFPYEQYV. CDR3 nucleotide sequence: TGTGCCAGCAGTCCAGGGTTTCCCTACGAGCAGTACGTC.